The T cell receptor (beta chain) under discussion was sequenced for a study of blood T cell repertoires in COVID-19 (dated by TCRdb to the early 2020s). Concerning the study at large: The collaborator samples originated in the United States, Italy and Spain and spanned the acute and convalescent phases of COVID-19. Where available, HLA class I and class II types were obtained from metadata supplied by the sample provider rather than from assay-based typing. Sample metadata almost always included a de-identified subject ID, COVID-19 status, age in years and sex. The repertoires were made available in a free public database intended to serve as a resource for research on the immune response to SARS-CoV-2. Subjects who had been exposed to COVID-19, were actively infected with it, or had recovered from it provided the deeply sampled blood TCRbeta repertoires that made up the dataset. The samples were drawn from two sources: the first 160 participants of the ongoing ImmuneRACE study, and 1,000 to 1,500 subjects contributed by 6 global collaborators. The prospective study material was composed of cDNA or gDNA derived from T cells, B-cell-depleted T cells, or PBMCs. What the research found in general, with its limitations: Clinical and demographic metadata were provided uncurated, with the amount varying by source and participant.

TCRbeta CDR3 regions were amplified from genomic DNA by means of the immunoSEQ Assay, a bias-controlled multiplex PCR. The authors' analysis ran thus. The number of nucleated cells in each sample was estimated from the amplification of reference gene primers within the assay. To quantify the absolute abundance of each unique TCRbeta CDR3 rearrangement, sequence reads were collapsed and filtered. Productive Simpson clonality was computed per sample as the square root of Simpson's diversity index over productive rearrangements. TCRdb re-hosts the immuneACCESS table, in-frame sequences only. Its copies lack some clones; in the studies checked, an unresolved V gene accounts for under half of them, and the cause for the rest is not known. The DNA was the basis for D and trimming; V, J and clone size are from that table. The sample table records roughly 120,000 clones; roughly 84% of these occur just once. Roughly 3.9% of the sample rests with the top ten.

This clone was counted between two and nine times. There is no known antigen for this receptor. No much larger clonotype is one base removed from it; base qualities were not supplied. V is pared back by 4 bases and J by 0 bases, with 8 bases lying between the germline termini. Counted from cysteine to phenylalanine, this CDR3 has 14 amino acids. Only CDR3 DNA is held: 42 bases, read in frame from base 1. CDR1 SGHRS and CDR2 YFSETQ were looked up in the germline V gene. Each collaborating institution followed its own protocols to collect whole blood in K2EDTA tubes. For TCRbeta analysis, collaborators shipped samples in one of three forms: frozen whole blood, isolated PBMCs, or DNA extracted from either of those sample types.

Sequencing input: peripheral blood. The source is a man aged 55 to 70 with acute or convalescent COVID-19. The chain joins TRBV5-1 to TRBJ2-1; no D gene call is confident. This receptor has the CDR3 CASSPQDSYNEQFF. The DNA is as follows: TGCGCCAGCAGCCCCCAGGACTCCTACAATGAGCAGTTCTTC. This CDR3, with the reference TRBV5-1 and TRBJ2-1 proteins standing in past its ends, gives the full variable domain KAGVTQTPRYLIKTRGQQVTLSCSPISGHRSVSWYQQTPGQGLQFLFEYFSETQRNKGNFPGRFSGRQFSNSRSEMNVSTLELGDSALYLCASSPQDSYNEQFFGPGTRLTVL.